The rows below give T cell receptor beta chains drawn from one sample of a study of beta chain features in type 1 diabetes. Clones were read by immunoSEQ multiplex PCR, and TCRdb kept only the in-frame ones, dropping some. The sample shows roughly 450,000 clones, approximately 13% of them seen only once. The sequencing sample was made of naive CD4+ T cells from blood. These receptors were obtained from a man younger than 40 in good health. The CDR3 runs from the conserved cysteine through the conserved F or W. Fields, in order: D gene, clone size, V gene, CDR3 protein. The D gene is left open where the match is weak. The size of a clone is reported for some rows only, either as once, few or many, or as a class for expanded clones.

.,.,TRBV7-9,CASSLAGTGTEAFF
.,few,TRBV7-2,CASTRGRLDEQFF
.,few,TRBV7-8,CASSLAGLNTEAFF
TRBD2,.,TRBV5-1,CASSRTAGGQETQYF
.,.,TRBV30,CAWSVRGREAFF
TRBD2,.,TRBV9,CASSVTSGRTYNEQFF
.,.,TRBV5-6,CASSFMLPPSTDTQYF
.,few,TRBV5-1,CATSLRTEGTQYF
.,.,TRBV15,CATSRDLRDNEQFF
.,few,TRBV29-1,CSVGHDAKNIQYF
TRBD1,few,TRBV6-5,CASSRSGQGGYGYTF
TRBD1,few,TRBV14,CASSPADRAFTGELFF
.,few,TRBV5-1,CASSLNGKGYTF
.,.,TRBV18,CASSPQEQETQYF
TRBD1,few,TRBV4-2,CASSQPPGGTGFLSGANVLTF
.,few,TRBV7-2,CASSLSADRNNEQFF